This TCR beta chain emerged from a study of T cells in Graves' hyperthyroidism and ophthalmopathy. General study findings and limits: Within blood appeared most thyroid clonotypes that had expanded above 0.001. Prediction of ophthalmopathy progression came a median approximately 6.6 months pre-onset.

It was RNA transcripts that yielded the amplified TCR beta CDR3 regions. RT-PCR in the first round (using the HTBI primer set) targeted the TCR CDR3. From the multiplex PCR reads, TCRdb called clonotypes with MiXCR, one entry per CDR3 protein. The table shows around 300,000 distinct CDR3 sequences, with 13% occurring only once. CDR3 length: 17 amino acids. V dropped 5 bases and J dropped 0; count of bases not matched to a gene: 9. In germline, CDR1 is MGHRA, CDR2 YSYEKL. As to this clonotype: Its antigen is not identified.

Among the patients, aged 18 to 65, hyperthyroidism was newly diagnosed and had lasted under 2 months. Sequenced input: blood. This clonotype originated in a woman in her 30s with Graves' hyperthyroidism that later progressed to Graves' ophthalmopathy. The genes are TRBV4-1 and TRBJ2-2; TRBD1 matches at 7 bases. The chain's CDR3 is CASSEGRQGPNTGELFF. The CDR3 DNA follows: TGCGCCAGCAGCGAAGGAAGACAGGGACCGAACACCGGGGAGCTGTTTTTT.